This T cell receptor beta chain was sequenced for a study of cytomegalovirus exposure and HLA in healthy donors (dated by TCRdb to 2016 to 2017). Turning to the overall study: According to an earlier analysis of a few hundred of the donors, about 179 million T cells yielded over 90 million unique TCR beta sequences and 276 Gb of sequence data. About 280 gigabases of sequencing data and roughly 80 million unique TCR sequences made up an early release that covered approximately 620 HLA-typed donors. Among the roughly 390 genotyped donors, around 81% belonged to the genetic ancestry cluster associated with self-reported Caucasian donors. The study aimed to test whether cataloging public T cell receptors could reveal signatures of past pathogen exposure. The T cell repertoires of 666 subjects were profiled by immunosequencing and related to cytomegalovirus serostatus. Along with the roughly 670-subject first cohort, a separate validation cohort of over 90 different subjects was used. To predict cytomegalovirus infection status, the study combined high-throughput TCR immunosequencing, statistical association of individual TCRs with disease status, and machine learning. To study patterns of TCR occurrence, a later analysis re-analyzed previously published TCR beta repertoires from 666 donors and added high-resolution HLA genotyping. Rather than drawing on any new phenotypic data, the later analysis identified candidate immune exposures from TCR beta sequences and the way those sequences occurred across donors. An earlier analysis of 500 to 650 of the donors applied high-throughput TCR beta sequencing to assess whether each TCR beta V gene segment acted as functional or pseudogenic. Donor age, sex, ethnicity and CMV serostatus were compiled alongside the repertoire data. A later genetic analysis used genome-wide SNP genotypes for 398 of the 666 donors, treating that subset as a discovery cohort. Every repertoire in the discovery cohort had been generated on one and the same sequencing platform. HLA typing included class I and class II loci at four-digit resolution. Typing coverage varied by locus: roughly 629-630 donors for A, B, C, DRB1 and DQB1; roughly 500 for DQA1; nearly 610 for DPA1; approximately 470 for DPB1. Roughly 5 DR-DQ haplotypes were handled as single units for association and clustering, since linkage in the cohort was strong. On average, roughly 250,000 unique TCR beta nucleotide sequences were sequenced per donor among a few hundred genotyped donors of the cohort, with roughly a sixth of those sequences being non-productive.

The receptor library was made with the immunoSEQ multiplex PCR assay. The multiplex PCR relied on a mix of 60 forward primers for TCR Vbeta segments and 13 reverse primers for TCR Jbeta segments. The CDR3 region of rearranged TCR beta genes was amplified from genomic DNA with a multiplex PCR assay. Amplified TCR beta libraries were sequenced as 87-base-pair reads on the Illumina HiSeq System. In the authors' own workflow: A later analysis tallied tens of millions of unique TCR beta chains across the 610 or so repertoires, and roughly 11 million of those chains were shared by two or more donors. To remove PCR and sequencing errors, raw reads were error-corrected and collapsed into unique sequences using a nearest-neighbor algorithm that merged closely related sequences. Alignment of CDR3 sequences to IMGT reference sequences was used to assign V, D and J gene segments. For a sequence to be retained, a match of at least six nucleotides was required to both a V gene segment and a J gene segment. Rearrangements were classified as productive when the CDR3 lacked stop codons and remained in frame with V and J, and all other rearrangements were classified as non-productive. Following IMGT convention, CDR3 was defined as the stretch from the second conserved V-encoded cysteine to the conserved J-encoded phenylalanine. The earlier analysis of around 640 of the donors excluded sequences that lacked an unambiguous match to a single V gene segment. In an earlier analysis of 587 of the donors, a V segment was called functional when productive rearrangements were above 56.7%, and segregating when the standard deviation between donors exceeded 5%. A statistical classification framework was built for diagnosing cytomegalovirus status from the catalog of TCR beta chain sequences. In a later analysis, V and J genes were assigned by comparing TCR nucleotide sequences against IMGT/GENE-DB human TR gene sequences. In a later analysis, CDR3 sequences and most-parsimonious VDJ recombination scenarios were assigned using the TCRdist pipeline. In a later analysis, every TCR beta chain was defined by the combination of its CDR3 amino acid sequence and its V-gene family, and reads without a unique V-gene family were dropped. To address suspected cross-contamination and a sequencing artifact, a later analysis removed a few hundred highly shared, low-generation-probability nucleotide sequences. In a later analysis, a clonal expansion index for each public chain was calculated from normalized within-repertoire ranks of inferred template counts. In a later analysis, generation probabilities were computed using a VDJ recombination model fitted to out-of-frame rearrangements, and the results were checked against IGoR. In a later analysis, hypergeometric tests were used to score TCR-TCR, TCR-HLA and TCR-CMV co-occurrence, with a repertoire-size bias correction applied to TCR pairs. To estimate false discovery rates, a later analysis permuted the HLA or CMV assignments 20 times. In a later analysis, co-occurring TCRs were grouped using DBSCAN, with TCRdist sequence similarity added in when clustering inside HLA-allele-positive subsets. For co-occurrence clustering, repertoires with fewer than 30,000 or more than 120,000 public chains were excluded, along with four to six repertoires with anomalous nucleotide sharing. The table was pulled from immuneACCESS by TCRdb, which kept in-frame rearrangements only. Such tables lose some clones; where checked, under half of the loss comes from unresolved V genes, and the rest has no known cause. V, J and clone size were drawn from that table, and D and trimming were deduced from the DNA. The sample table contains about 140,000 clones; only one count was recorded for under 90% of them. Of the sample, roughly 4.5% falls within the top ten clones.

From its cysteine to its phenylalanine, the CDR3 spans 15 amino acids. The CDR3 DNA has 45 bases and is translated from base 1. V and J are trimmed by 4 bases and 5 bases, and the gene matches miss 3 bases of the junction. Looking up the germline V gene yields CDR1 SGHTA and CDR2 FQGNSA. Findings and caveats that apply to the study as a whole: This cohort had only TCR beta chains sequenced, and the lack of alpha or paired-chain data limited which features could be detected. Because counts were too low, approximately 15 rarely observed V segments, including chromosome 9 orphons, were excluded from the earlier analysis of some 540 of the donors. When HLA alleles, especially DR and DQ, strongly co-occurred, TCR associations were difficult to assign to individual alleles. A later analysis associated 16,951 TCR beta sequences with specific HLA alleles at a false discovery rate of 0.05. Because HLA typing was missing for some donors at each locus, association tests included only the typed subset. The 87-base-pair reads could not distinguish some IMGT-functional V segments, including TRBV6-2 and TRBV6-3, so those segments were excluded. A later analysis found that most CMV-associated TCR beta chains appeared HLA-restricted, with HLA associations seemingly driven largely by CMV exposure. A later analysis reported that several top co-occurrence clusters appeared linked to parvovirus B19, influenza, CMV and Epstein-Barr virus. A further reported finding was that TCR beta sequences accurately predicted the HLA-A and HLA-B alleles for most subjects in the first cohort. The presence/absence analyses assumed that sequencing depth was roughly uniform across donors, and that assumption may not be true. The study gave a list of about 160 TCR beta chains associated with cytomegalovirus. Compared with the approximately 710-donor mean, donors in an Asian-associated ancestry cluster had fewer N-insertions in productive TCRs, according to a later genetic analysis. The authors suggested that the approach could potentially be generalized to other disease states and immunological phenotypes. While some public TCRs were present in many individuals, most TCR sequences turned up only very rarely across donors. V-gene and J-gene trimming of TCR beta chains was associated with a missense DCLRE1C variant in a later genetic analysis, and the association was replicated in an independent cohort. The classifier was reported to diagnose cytomegalovirus status with high specificity and sensitivity in both the original and validation cohorts. A group of highly shared sequence variants was considered likely to be a technical artifact of the sequencing pipeline. Linkage disequilibrium might explain the correlated functional status among segregating V segments, but an unknown experimental factor could not be ruled out. A few of the identified cytomegalovirus-associated TCR beta chains were confirmed in vitro to be specific for cytomegalovirus antigens. In a later analysis, HLA-associated TCR beta chains were found to be more clonally expanded and to have lower generation probabilities than equally common non-associated chains. For the cohort, immune exposure information was limited to CMV serostatus. In an earlier analysis of 450 to 750 of the donors, most TCR beta V segments appeared in productive rearrangements about 90% or about 30% of the time, broadly matching IMGT annotations. A later analysis found that TCR association rates varied across HLA loci, with DRB1 alleles showing the most associated TCRs and HLA-C alleles the fewest.

For this clone: Its antigen is currently not known. Per-base qualities were not stored, and no clone one base away is much larger.

The cohort comprised under 700 healthy bone marrow donors. At the time of sampling, all cohort members were nominally healthy, though unrecorded immune exposures were likely present. The donor tested CMV seronegative and was one of the 352 seronegative cohort members. A peripheral blood sample was collected from each donor, and TCR beta sequencing was performed on peripheral blood mononuclear cells. The Qiagen DNeasy Blood Extraction Kit was used to extract genomic DNA from the blood cell samples. Sequences were obtained from PBMCs. The receptor's source is a man aged 35-49 years in good health and CMV-seronegative. This chain is built from TRBV7-2 and TRBJ2-2; 11 central nucleotides agree with TRBD2. The encoded CDR3 is CASSSLAGGTGELFF. The nucleotide sequence reads TGTGCCAGCAGCTCCCTAGCGGGGGGAACCGGGGAGCTGTTTTTT.